This T cell receptor (beta chain) was recovered during a study of blood T cell repertoires in COVID-19. Study-wide context: Nucleic acid was either cDNA or gDNA, and it came from T cells, B-cell-depleted T cells, or PBMCs.

Study processing details: Scientists estimated how many nucleated cells there were by amplifying reference gene primers. Method: immunoSEQ multiplex PCR; TCRdb's copy keeps in-frame clones and lacks some. V and J calls and clone size are those listed in that table; D and trimming were worked out from the DNA. The sample lists 150,000 or so clones; roughly 89% were seen once. The CDR3 has 15 amino acids. Per germline, CDR1 LNHDA and CDR2 SQIVND (reference sequence). With 5 bases clipped from V and 2 bases from J, the junction kept 9 bases outside the gene matches. The chain links TRBV19 to TRBJ2-7, with 7 bases matching TRBD1. Sequences were obtained from peripheral blood. The source is a human donor in a cohort sampled during active COVID-19. The CDR3 sequence: CASSVGGQDPYEQYF. The CDR3 region has the DNA TGTGCCAGTAGTGTTGGCGGACAGGACCCCTACGAGCAGTACTTC.